A selection of T cell receptor beta chains follows, all from one sample in a study of tumor-infiltrating lymphocytes in primary liver carcinoma. MiXCR was run by TCRdb on the multiplex PCR reads, yielding one entry per CDR3 protein. The table includes about 310,000 distinct CDR3 sequences, 58% detected once. What was sequenced was peripheral blood. These receptor sequences come from a woman aged 25-40 years with primary liver carcinoma and hepatitis B virus infection. Both conserved end residues are part of each CDR3. D genes are given only for firm matches. Clone size is stated in some rows and not others, as once, few, many or a class when expanded.

D gene | CDR3 length | J gene | clone size | V gene | CDR3 protein | CDR3 DNA
. | 14 | TRBJ2-2 | few | TRBV5-6 | CASSLAGSPGELFF | TGTGCCAGCAGCTTGGCCGGATCGCCCGGGGAGCTGTTTTTT
TRBD2 | 14 | TRBJ2-1 | . | TRBV6-1 | CASSGLAGGGQQFF | TGTGCCAGCAGTGGACTAGCGGGAGGGGGTCAACAGTTCTTC
TRBD1 | 14 | TRBJ1-6 | few | TRBV24-1 | CATSRDRVYSPLHF | TGTGCCACCAGCCGGGACAGGGTCTATTCACCCCTCCACTTT
. | 15 | TRBJ2-7 | . | TRBV10-3 | CAISESEMGRYEQYF | TGTGCCATCAGTGAGTCCGAAATGGGGAGGTACGAGCAGTACTTC
. | 16 | TRBJ2-5 | many | TRBV6-1 | CASSERAGSAHETQYF | TGTGCCAGCAGTGAGAGGGCGGGATCCGCCCATGAGACCCAGTACTTC
. | 15 | TRBJ1-3 | . | TRBV13 | CASSLAATSGNTIYF | TGTGCCAGCAGCTTAGCAGCGACCTCTGGAAACACCATATATTTT
TRBD2 | 15 | TRBJ2-2 | few | TRBV13 | CAGSSSGRDTGELFF | TGTGCCGGCAGCTCGAGCGGGAGGGACACCGGGGAGCTGTTTTTT
TRBD2 | 16 | TRBJ2-1 | many | TRBV11-3 | CASSLGLTGGPNEQFF | TGTGCCAGCAGCTTAGGTCTGACGGGAGGGCCCAATGAGCAGTTCTTC
TRBD1 | 14 | TRBJ2-2 | . | TRBV10-3 | CAIGRQGNAGELFF | TGTGCCATCGGTAGACAGGGGAACGCCGGGGAGCTGTTTTTT
TRBD2 | 19 | TRBJ2-1 | few | TRBV5-5 | CASSLGSSGTYNSYNEQFF | TGTGCCAGCAGCTTGGGGTCTAGCGGGACCTACAACTCCTACAATGAGCAGTTCTTC
. | 16 | TRBJ2-3 | many | TRBV11-2 | CASSLRSDSGTDTQYF | TGTGCCAGCAGCTTACGGTCTGACTCCGGCACAGATACGCAGTATTTT
. | 12 | TRBJ2-3 | . | TRBV11-3 | CASSGGSDTQYF | TGTGCCAGCAGCGGAGGCTCAGATACGCAGTATTTT
. | 11 | TRBJ2-5 | few | TRBV7-9 | CARSNRETQYF | TGTGCCAGATCGAACAGGGAGACCCAGTACTTC
. | 13 | TRBJ2-2 | . | TRBV11-1 | CASFGRAGGELFF | TGTGCCAGCTTTGGTAGGGCTGGCGGGGAGCTGTTTTTT
. | 17 | TRBJ2-5 | . | TRBV29-1 | CSVVVGGTVWARETQYF | TGCAGCGTTGTGGTTGGTGGGACGGTTTGGGCGAGAGAGACCCAGTACTTC
TRBD2 | 15 | TRBJ2-1 | once | TRBV6-6 | CASIPGGARTNEQFF | TGTGCCAGCATTCCCGGGGGGGCCAGGACAAATGAGCAGTTCTTC
. | 12 | TRBJ2-5 | . | TRBV13 | CASSTRRKTQYF | TGTGCCAGCAGCACCCGTAGAAAGACCCAGTACTTC
TRBD1 | 14 | TRBJ1-5 | . | TRBV6-5 | CASKGTGTNQAQHF | TGTGCCAGCAAGGGGACAGGAACCAATCAGGCCCAGCATTTT
TRBD1 | 16 | TRBJ1-1 | few | TRBV6-6 | CASSYERTGLNTEAFF | TGTGCCAGCAGTTACGAGAGGACAGGTCTGAACACTGAAGCTTTCTTT
. | 12 | TRBJ1-1 | . | TRBV5-6 | CASSPRGIEAFF | TGTGCCAGCAGCCCTCGGGGGATTGAAGCTTTCTTT
. | 13 | TRBJ1-6 | few | TRBV5-1 | CASSLEGGSPLHF | TGCGCCAGCAGCTTGGAAGGTGGTTCACCCCTCCACTTT
TRBD1 | 17 | TRBJ2-5 | . | TRBV4-1 | CASSQGQGARDRETQYF | TGCGCCAGCAGCCAGGGACAGGGGGCGAGGGATCGAGAGACCCAGTACTTC
. | 13 | TRBJ1-5 | . | TRBV11-3 | CASSSSQYQSQHF | TGTGCCAGCAGTTCCAGCCAATATCAGTCCCAGCATTTT
TRBD2 | 15 | TRBJ2-1 | many | TRBV12-3/TRBV12-4 | CASSPGLGAYNEQFF | TGTGCCAGCAGCCCCGGACTAGGGGCCTACAATGAGCAGTTCTTC
TRBD1 | 13 | TRBJ2-1 | . | TRBV30 | CAWSPGQGDERFF | TGTGCCTGGAGTCCCGGACAGGGCGATGAGCGGTTCTTC
. | 14 | TRBJ1-3 | few | TRBV6-1 | CASTPWRGTFTIYF | TGTGCCAGCACTCCTTGGCGCGGGACCTTCACCATATATTTT
. | 19 | TRBJ1-1 | . | TRBV6-6 | CASTASRSKTYVSLAEAFF | TGTGCCAGCACTGCCTCACGATCCAAGACATATGTGTCTTTAGCTGAAGCTTTCTTT
TRBD1 | 15 | TRBJ2-5 | many | TRBV29-1 | CSVDGQERSWETQYF | TGCAGCGTTGACGGACAGGAAAGGTCTTGGGAGACCCAGTACTTC
. | 15 | TRBJ1-5 | many | TRBV6-5 | CASSFTGDSNQPQHF | TGTGCCAGCAGCTTCACGGGAGATAGCAATCAGCCCCAGCATTTT
TRBD1 | 15 | TRBJ2-3 | . | TRBV12-3/TRBV12-4 | CASIFRGPLTDTQYF | TGTGCCAGCATCTTCAGGGGGCCCCTCACAGATACGCAGTATTTT
TRBD1 | 16 | TRBJ1-1 | . | TRBV6-1 | CASSVQSRQGGTEAFF | TGTGCCAGCAGTGTCCAGTCTAGACAGGGGGGTACTGAAGCTTTCTTT
. | 13 | TRBJ2-7 | many | TRBV6-5 | CASARGSSYEQYF | TGTGCCAGCGCAAGGGGAAGCTCCTACGAGCAGTACTTC
TRBD2 | 16 | TRBJ2-1 | once | TRBV11-1 | CDSSMSRASGYNEQFF | TGTGACAGCAGCATGTCTAGGGCTAGCGGCTACAATGAGCAGTTCTTC
. | 15 | TRBJ2-7 | . | TRBV7-4 | CASSFGRGPPGKQSF | TGTGCCAGCAGCTTCGGACGGGGGCCCCCCGGCAAGCAGTCCTTC
TRBD1 | 18 | TRBJ2-2 | . | TRBV12-3/TRBV12-4 | CASAGQGLGTTYTGELFF | TGTGCCAGCGCCGGACAGGGCCTGGGGACAACATACACCGGGGAGCTGTTTTTT
. | 13 | TRBJ2-5 | . | TRBV6-5 | CASSPRRDQTQYF | TGTGCCAGCAGTCCCCGGAGGGATCAGACCCAGTACTTC
. | 14 | TRBJ2-3 | . | TRBV29-1 | CSVRKGVRTDTQYF | TGCAGCGTCAGAAAGGGGGTGCGGACAGATACGCAATATTTT
. | 15 | TRBJ2-3 | once | TRBV14 | CVSSQFGTSTDTQYF | TGTGTCAGCAGCCAATTCGGGACCTCCACAGATACGCAGTATTTT
. | 14 | TRBJ2-7 | once | TRBV5-4 | CASSLSGSADEQYF | TGTGCCAGCAGCTTGTCCGGGAGTGCCGACGAGCAGTACTTC
. | 15 | TRBJ1-5 | . | TRBV28 | CASSPLGVSNQPQHF | TGTGCCAGCAGCCCTCTCGGGGTAAGCAATCAGCCCCAGCATTTT
TRBD2 | 18 | TRBJ2-4 | . | TRBV12-3/TRBV12-4 | CASSLQGLASLAKNIQYF | TGTGCCAGCAGTTTACAGGGACTAGCGTCTCTAGCCAAAAACATTCAGTACTTC
. | 14 | TRBJ2-1 | . | TRBV28 | CASRARGPWDEQFF | TGTGCCAGCAGGGCACGCGGGCCGTGGGATGAGCAGTTCTTC
TRBD2 | 18 | TRBJ2-3 | many | TRBV7-8 | CASSLAAGAPRSTDTQYF | TGTGCCAGCAGCTTAGCGGCGGGAGCTCCTAGGAGCACAGATACGCAGTATTTT
. | 11 | TRBJ2-5 | . | TRBV2 | CASSVGGTQYF | TGTGCCAGCAGTGTCGGGGGAACCCAGTACTTC
. | 16 | TRBJ1-3 | once | TRBV18 | CASSPQVGPLGNTIYF | TGTGCCAGCTCACCACAAGTTGGACCGCTCGGAAACACCATATATTTT
. | 13 | TRBJ1-4 | . | TRBV6-2/TRBV6-3 | CASGRGNNEKLFF | TGTGCCAGCGGGAGGGGGAATAATGAAAAACTGTTTTTT
. | 13 | TRBJ2-7 | . | TRBV10-2 | CASRQGGMGEQYF | TGCGCCAGCCGACAGGGAGGGATGGGGGAGCAGTACTTC
. | 13 | TRBJ2-2 | many | TRBV12-3/TRBV12-4 | CASSFFDTGELFF | TGTGCCAGCAGTTTCTTTGACACCGGGGAGCTGTTTTTT
. | 13 | TRBJ1-5 | many | TRBV6-5 | CASRENSNQPQHF | TGTGCCAGCCGGGAGAATAGCAATCAGCCCCAGCATTTT
. | 14 | TRBJ2-5 | . | TRBV12-3/TRBV12-4 | CASTMPGSQETQYF | TGTGCCAGCACTATGCCAGGCTCACAAGAGACCCAATACTTC
TRBD1 | 16 | TRBJ2-1 | . | TRBV4-3 | CACSHPRTGAVHEQFF | TGCGCCTGCAGTCACCCGCGGACAGGGGCGGTACATGAGCAGTTCTTC
. | 15 | TRBJ1-1 | . | TRBV28 | CANSLLGRLNTEAFF | TGTGCCAACAGTTTGCTGGGACGGCTGAACACTGAAGCTTTCTTT
. | 15 | TRBJ2-7 | . | TRBV11-2 | CACGSSGAMFYDQYF | TGTGCCTGCGGCTCCTCCGGGGCTATGTTCTACGATCAGTACTTC
TRBD2 | 16 | TRBJ2-7 | few | TRBV4-1 | CASSQGLSQGPYEQYF | TGCGCCAGCAGCCAGGGACTAAGTCAGGGACCCTACGAGCAGTACTTC